These 6 T cell receptor beta chains originate from one sample sequenced in a study of cytomegalovirus exposure and HLA in healthy donors. Use of 60 Vbeta and 13 Jbeta primers characterized the PCR. The protocol was immunoSEQ multiplex PCR, while the TCRdb copy is restricted to in-frame clones and leaves out a portion. The table lists under 150,000 clones, approximately 80% of them singletons. Sample: PBMCs. Receptors were obtained from a man aged 18 to 29 in good health and CMV-seronegative.

The V gene is TRBV6-4, the J gene TRBJ1-5; D is perhaps TRBD1 (6 bases). CDR1 MRHNA and CDR2 SNTAGT come from the germline V gene. Trimming cost V 3 bases and J 6 bases, with 21 bases left between them. This CDR3 comprises 17 residues. The CDR3 loop reads CASSEPQGLPNSQPQHF. In DNA form, the CDR3 reads TGTGCCAGCAGTGAACCCCAGGGGCTCCCAAACAGTCAGCCCCAGCATTTT.

V and J are TRBV6-6 and TRBJ2-7; tentatively, D is TRBD1 (6 bases). The CDR3 has 13 residues. CDR1 is MNHNY and CDR2 is SVGAGI in the germline V gene (reference sequence). The V end lost 2 bases, the J end lost 2 bases, and 7 bases lay between the germline ends. CDR3 loop: CASSYEGAYEQYF. For the CDR3, the DNA is TGTGCCAGCAGTTACGAGGGGGCCTACGAGCAGTACTTC.

This chain uses TRBV2 with TRBJ2-3; 14 bases match TRBD2. The CDR3 has 17 amino acids. V lost 6 bases and J lost 0; bases outside the gene matches: 5. Germline CDR1 and CDR2: SNHLY and FYNNEI. The CDR3 reads CASRGLAGGFSTDTQYF. The CDR3 DNA follows: TGTGCCAGCAGAGGACTAGCGGGAGGATTTAGCACAGATACGCAGTATTTT.

The count of this clone is one. The rearrangement joins TRBV19 to TRBJ2-7, with D possibly TRBD1 on 6 matching bases. The germline V gene has CDR1 LNHDA and CDR2 SQIVND (reference sequence). The V gene lost 5 bases and the J gene lost 2 bases, with 13 bases spanning the gap. CDR3 size: 14 residues. CDR3 protein: CASSSQTGTYEQYF. CDR3 DNA: TGTGCCAGTAGTTCGCAGACAGGAACCTACGAGCAGTACTTC.

This clone was seen a single time. The J gene is TRBJ2-3, the V gene TRBV18, with 8 bases that match TRBD2. Trimming cost V 0 bases and J 4 bases; bases outside gene matches: 15. The CDR3 length is 19 residues. From germline, CDR1 is KGHSH and CDR2 LQKENI. CDR3 region: CASSPPTGFERENPDTQYF. CDR3 DNA: TGTGCCAGCTCACCACCGACGGGGTTTGAGCGGGAGAACCCAGATACGCAGTATTTT.

There are a few counts of this clone. The gene calls are TRBV6-6 and TRBJ1-3, with unresolved D. The germline V and J ends were trimmed by 2 bases and 0 bases, with 11 bases remaining between them. CDR3 length equals 16 residues. CDR1 is MNHNY, CDR2 SVGAGI, per germline (reference sequence). CDR3 sequence reads: CASSYESVYSGNTIYF. The CDR3 coding sequence is TGTGCCAGCAGTTACGAGTCGGTGTACTCTGGAAACACCATATATTTT.